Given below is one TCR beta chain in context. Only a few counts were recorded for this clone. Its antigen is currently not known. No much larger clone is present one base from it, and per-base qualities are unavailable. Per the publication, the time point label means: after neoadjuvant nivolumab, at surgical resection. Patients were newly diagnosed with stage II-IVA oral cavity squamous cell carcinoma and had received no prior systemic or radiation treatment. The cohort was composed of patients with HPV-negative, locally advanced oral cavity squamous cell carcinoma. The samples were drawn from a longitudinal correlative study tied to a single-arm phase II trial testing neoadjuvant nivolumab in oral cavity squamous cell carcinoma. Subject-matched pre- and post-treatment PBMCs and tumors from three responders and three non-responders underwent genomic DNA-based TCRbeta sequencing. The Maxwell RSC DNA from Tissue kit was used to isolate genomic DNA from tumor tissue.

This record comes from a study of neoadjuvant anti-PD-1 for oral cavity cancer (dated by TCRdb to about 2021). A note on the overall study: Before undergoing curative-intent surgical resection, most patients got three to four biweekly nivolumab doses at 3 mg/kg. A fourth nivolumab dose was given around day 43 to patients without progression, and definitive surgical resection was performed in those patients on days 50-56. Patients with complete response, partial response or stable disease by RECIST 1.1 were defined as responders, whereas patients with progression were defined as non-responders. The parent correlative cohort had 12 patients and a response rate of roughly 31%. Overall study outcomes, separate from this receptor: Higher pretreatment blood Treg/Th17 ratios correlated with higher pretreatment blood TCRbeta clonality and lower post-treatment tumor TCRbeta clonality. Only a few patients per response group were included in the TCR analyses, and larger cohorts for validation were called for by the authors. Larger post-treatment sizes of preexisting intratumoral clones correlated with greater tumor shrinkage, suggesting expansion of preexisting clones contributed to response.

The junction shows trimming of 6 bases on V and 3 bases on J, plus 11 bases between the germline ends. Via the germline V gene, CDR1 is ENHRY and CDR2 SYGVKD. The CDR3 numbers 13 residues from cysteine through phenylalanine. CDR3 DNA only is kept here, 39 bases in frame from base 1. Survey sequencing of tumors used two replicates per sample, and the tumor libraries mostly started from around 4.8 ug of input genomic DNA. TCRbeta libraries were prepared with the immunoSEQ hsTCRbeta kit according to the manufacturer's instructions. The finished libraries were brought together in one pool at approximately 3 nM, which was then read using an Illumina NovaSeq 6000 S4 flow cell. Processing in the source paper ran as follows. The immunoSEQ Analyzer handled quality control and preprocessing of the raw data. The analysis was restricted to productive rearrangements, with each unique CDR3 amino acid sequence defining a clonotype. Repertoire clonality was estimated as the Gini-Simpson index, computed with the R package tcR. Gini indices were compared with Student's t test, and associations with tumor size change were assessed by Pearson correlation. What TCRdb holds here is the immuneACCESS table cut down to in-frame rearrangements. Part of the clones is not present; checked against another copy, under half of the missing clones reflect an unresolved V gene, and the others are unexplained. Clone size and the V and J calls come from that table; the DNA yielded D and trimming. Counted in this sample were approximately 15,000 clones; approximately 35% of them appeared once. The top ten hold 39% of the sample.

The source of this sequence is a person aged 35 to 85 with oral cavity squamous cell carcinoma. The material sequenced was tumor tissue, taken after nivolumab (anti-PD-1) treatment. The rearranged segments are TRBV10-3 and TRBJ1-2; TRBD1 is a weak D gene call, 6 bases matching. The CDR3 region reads CAIRDRADYGYTF. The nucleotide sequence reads TGTGCCATCAGGGACAGAGCCGACTATGGCTACACCTTC.